This entry lists 2 T cell receptor beta chains sequenced from one sample in a study of regulatory T cells in long-lasting Graves disease. Time point of the sample: persistent/refractory GD, antithyroid drugs over 5 years with positive TRAb. Following extraction of RNA from PBMCs, that RNA was used to make the TCR library. Investigators prepared the TCR beta libraries by applying iRepertoire HTBI primers and Arm-PCR of CDR3 regions. From the multiplex PCR reads, TCRdb called clonotypes with MiXCR, one entry per CDR3 protein. Of fewer than 550,000 distinct CDR3 sequences in the sample, under 25% were seen once. The specimen was peripheral blood mononuclear cells (PBMCs), collected when the disease was refractory, from a patient treated with antithyroid drugs. Receptor source: a female donor with Graves disease.

Ten or more counts support this clonotype. The genes are TRBV20-1 and TRBJ1-2, with D maybe TRBD1 (6 bases). Between the trimmed V and J ends, which lost 5 bases and 6 bases, there was a span of 22 bases. Germline assignment: CDR1 DFQATT and CDR2 SNEGSKA (reference sequence). The CDR3 loop spans 15 amino acids. The DNA for the CDR3 is TGCAGTGCTCCTCGGAGGAGGGACACTGTACATGGCTACACCTTC. Its translation: CSAPRRRDTVHGYTF.

The sample holds a few counts of this clonotype. This chain connects TRBV5-1 to TRBJ2-7, with TRBD1 matching over 8 bases. The germline V gene has CDR1 SGHRS and CDR2 YFSETQ. CDR3 length: 16 amino acids. J lost 3 bases, V lost 0 bases, and 8 bases had no gene match. Here the CDR3 reads CASSLDVDREYYEQYF. In nucleotides, the CDR3 is TGCGCCAGCAGCTTGGATGTGGACAGGGAATACTACGAGCAGTACTTC.